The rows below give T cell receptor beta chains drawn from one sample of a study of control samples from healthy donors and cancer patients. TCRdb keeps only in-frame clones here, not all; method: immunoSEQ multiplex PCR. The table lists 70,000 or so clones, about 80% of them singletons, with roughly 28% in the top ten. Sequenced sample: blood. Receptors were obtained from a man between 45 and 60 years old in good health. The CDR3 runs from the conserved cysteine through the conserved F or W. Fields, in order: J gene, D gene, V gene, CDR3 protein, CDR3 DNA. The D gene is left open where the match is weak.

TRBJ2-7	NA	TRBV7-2	CASSAYRDFEQYF	TGTGCCAGCAGCGCGTACAGGGATTTCGAGCAGTACTTC
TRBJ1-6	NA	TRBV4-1	CASSQDEFNSPLHF	TGCGCCAGCAGCCAAGATGAGTTTAATTCACCCCTCCACTTT
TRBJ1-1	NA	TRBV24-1	CATSGIGGRTEAFF	TGTGCCACCAGTGGTATAGGGGGTCGGACTGAAGCTTTCTTT
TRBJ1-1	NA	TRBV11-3	CASSLDPLRTEAFF	TGTGCCAGCAGCTTAGATCCCCTCCGCACTGAAGCTTTCTTT
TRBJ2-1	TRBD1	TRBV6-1	CASSETGGSYNEQFF	TGTGCCAGCAGTGAGACAGGGGGGTCCTACAATGAGCAGTTCTTC
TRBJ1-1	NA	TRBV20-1	CSARVNTEAFF	TGCAGTGCTAGAGTTAATACTGAAGCTTTCTTT
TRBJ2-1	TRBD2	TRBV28	CASIQWPLGGGGLAGVSYNEQFF	TGTGCCAGCATCCAGTGGCCCCTTGGGGGGGGCGGCCTAGCGGGGGTCTCCTACAATGAGCAGTTCTTC
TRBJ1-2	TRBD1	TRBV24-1	CATSEGTGTLYGYTF	TGTGCCACCAGTGAGGGGACAGGGACCCTCTATGGCTACACCTTC
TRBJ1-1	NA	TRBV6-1	CASSERREGTTEAFF	TGTGCCAGCAGTGAAAGGCGGGAAGGAACGACTGAAGCTTTCTTT
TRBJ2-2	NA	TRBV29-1	CSVQGYGELFF	TGCAGCGTCCAGGGATACGGGGAGCTGTTTTTT
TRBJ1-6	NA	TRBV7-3	CASSPSYNSPLHF	TGTGCCAGCAGCCCCTCCTATAATTCACCCCTCCACTTT
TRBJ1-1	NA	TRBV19	CASSISPGNTEAFF	TGTGCCAGTAGTATTTCCCCGGGGAACACTGAAGCTTTCTTT